This T cell receptor (beta chain) is from a study of cytomegalovirus exposure and HLA in healthy donors. Researchers ran the PCR with 60 Vbeta and 13 Jbeta primers. The table came from immunoSEQ multiplex PCR; TCRdb's copy has only in-frame clones and leaves some out. Of 150,000 to 200,000 clones in the sample, about four fifths were seen once. Looked up from germline, CDR1 is SGHAT and CDR2 is FQNNGV. The CDR3 consists of 16 residues. The V end lost 8 bases, the J end lost 0 bases, and 16 bases lay between the germline ends. At the time of sampling, donors were nominally healthy, though unrecorded immune exposures were likely.

This TCR was recovered from a woman aged 25-40 years in good health and CMV-seropositive. The rearrangement links TRBV11-2 to TRBJ2-2; tentatively, D is TRBD1 (6 bases). The sample consisted of PBMCs. Here the CDR3 DNA reads TGTGCCAGCGTCCTCGGTACAGGGCCGAACACCGGGGAGCTGTTTTTT. Its protein is CASVLGTGPNTGELFF.